This T cell receptor (beta chain) derives from a study of cytomegalovirus exposure and HLA in healthy donors. This clone came up once. The CDR3 is 15 amino acids. Primers included in the PCR were 60 Vbeta and 13 Jbeta primers. The data were produced by immunoSEQ multiplex PCR, yet TCRdb's version contains in-frame clones alone and is incomplete. This table has approximately 89,000 clones, around 85% appearing once. This chain uses TRBV1 with TRBJ2-1; the table gives TRBD2 as D, unverified against the DNA. TRBV1 is listed as a pseudogene. The clonotype comes from a middle-aged man in good health and CMV-seropositive. Sequencing was done on a sample of PBMCs. CDR3 protein: CTSSPFWGGNNEQFF. As DNA, the CDR3 is TGCACCAGCAGCCCCTTTTGGGGGGGAAACAATGAGCAGTTCTTC.